These 19 T cell receptor beta chains came from one sample sequenced in a study of T-cell memory formation after mild COVID-19. TCRdb recomputed calls from the 5' RACE reads with MiXCR, one row per CDR3 protein. The sample holds about 320,000 distinct CDR3 sequences, approximately 15% seen once. Source material: PBMCs or a T cell subset sorted from them (not recorded which). The receptors were gathered from a young man who had mild COVID-19 (a few samples of this study predate the infection). Cell type and time point are not known.

The chain carries TRBV7-2 and TRBJ2-7; possibly TRBD2 for D (5 bases). V was trimmed by 3 bases and J by 5 bases, leaving 11 bases between them. The CDR3 is 13 residues long. Looked up from germline, CDR1 is SGHTA and CDR2 is FQGNSA. This CDR3 is CASSFTPGDEQYF. The CDR3, as DNA: TGTGCCAGCAGCTTCACCCCCGGGGACGAGCAGTACTTC.

There are a few counts of this clonotype. This chain uses TRBV10-3 with TRBJ1-5; possible D gene TRBD1, 5 bases. V lost 3 bases, J lost 4 bases, and 19 bases lay in between. The CDR3 consists of 17 residues. Per the germline V gene, CDR1 is ENHRY and CDR2 is SYGVKD. The CDR3 DNA sequence: TGTGCCATCAGTGACCCCCTGACGCAGGGCTCAAATCAGCCCCAGCATTTT. Translating gives CAISDPLTQGSNQPQHF.

The chain carries TRBV10-3 and TRBJ1-5; the match to TRBD1 covers 12 bases. V was clipped by 0 bases and J by 6 bases; unmatched bases: 6. This CDR3 spans 17 amino acids. Germline V lookup: CDR1 ENHRY, CDR2 SYGVKD. The CDR3 spells CAISESGTGGYGQPQHF. The CDR3 nucleotides read TGTGCCATCAGTGAGTCCGGGACAGGGGGCTACGGTCAGCCCCAGCATTTT.

In this sample, this clonotype turned up a few times. The CDR3 nucleotides are TGCGCCAGTGGAGAAACGGGGCGGAATAATGAAAAACTGTTTTTT. Protein sequence: CASGETGRNNEKLFF. The chain links TRBV5-1 to TRBJ1-4, with D perhaps TRBD1 (5 bases). This CDR3 region has 15 residues. The V gene's germline CDR1 is SGHRS and CDR2 YFSETQ. The V end was cut by 8 bases, the J end by 4 bases, with 18 bases between.

V is TRBV6-2 or TRBV6-3 and J is TRBJ1-2; D perhaps matches TRBD1 (5 bases). V was trimmed by 7 bases and J by 2 bases, leaving 11 bases between them. The length of the CDR3 is 13 residues. Germline assignment: CDR1 MNHEY and CDR2 SVGEGT. The CDR3 sequence is CASTGHLNYGYTF. CDR3 nucleotides: TGTGCCAGCACCGGACACTTAAACTATGGCTACACCTTC.

This chain uses TRBV11-2 with TRBJ1-6; D not resolved. The germline V gene has CDR1 SGHAT and CDR2 FQNNGV. The CDR3 is made up of 16 amino acids. The V and J ends lost 6 bases and 5 bases respectively, with 17 bases between them. The CDR3: CASRSLGWRDNSPLHF. CDR3 in DNA: TGTGCCAGCAGAAGCTTAGGTTGGAGGGATAATTCACCCCTCCACTTT.

This clonotype occurred many times. The V gene is TRBV6-2 or TRBV6-3, the J gene TRBJ2-7, with D perhaps TRBD1 (6 bases). The CDR3 contains 17 residues. The V gene lost 6 bases and the J gene lost 4 bases, with 25 bases spanning the gap. Germline-derived CDR1 and CDR2 are MNHEY and SVGEGT. This CDR3 reads CASRKSTSGQRLYEQYF. The CDR3 nucleotides read TGTGCCAGCAGAAAATCAACTTCGGGACAACGTTTGTACGAGCAGTACTTC.

This clonotype occurred a few times. The gene calls are TRBV7-8 and TRBJ2-7; either TRBD1 or TRBD2 may supply D (6 bases each). Germline CDR1 reads SGHVS; CDR2 reads FQNEAQ. The V gene lost 2 bases and the J gene lost 6 bases, with 11 bases spanning the gap. This CDR3 contains 13 residues. CDR3 protein: CASSLNREVEQYV. The CDR3, as DNA: TGTGCCAGCAGCTTAAACAGGGAGGTCGAGCAGTACGTC.

The chain employs TRBV12-3 or TRBV12-4 and TRBJ1-6; 9 bases are shared with TRBD1. CDR3 length equals 14 residues. With V trimmed by 6 bases and J by 9 bases, 6 bases remained unmatched. This CDR3 is CASSITGGGSPLHF. CDR3 in DNA: TGTGCCAGCAGCATTACAGGGGGCGGTTCACCCCTCCACTTT.

Only a few counts were recorded for this clonotype. The genes are TRBV15 and TRBJ2-1; 11 bases line up with TRBD2. V shed 7 bases and J 8 bases; nucleotides not matched to a gene: 13. Looked up from germline, CDR1 is LNHNV and CDR2 is YYDKDF (reference sequence). The CDR3 runs to 16 residues. CDR3 coding DNA: TGTGCCACCAAGACGACTAGCGGGGAGGCGTGGGATGAGCAGTTCTTC. It is translated as CATKTTSGEAWDEQFF.

The chain links TRBV12-3 or TRBV12-4 to TRBJ2-6, with D unclear. The CDR3 consists of 13 residues. Trimming left V 5 bases short and J 6 bases short, with 8 bases between. The CDR3 DNA is TGTGCCAGCAGTGGGGTGGAGGCCAACGTCCTGACTTTC. This encodes CASSGVEANVLTF.

The chain carries TRBV6-5 and TRBJ2-3; the D gene could be TRBD1 or TRBD2 (5 bases each). V dropped 6 bases and J dropped 5 bases, with 12 bases sitting between them. CDR3 length: 13 amino acids. Germline loops: CDR1 MNHEY, CDR2 SVGAGI. Here the CDR3 reads CASRAGALDTQYF. The CDR3 DNA is TGTGCCAGCAGGGCCGGGGCCTTAGATACGCAGTATTTT.

The chain couples TRBV6-6 to TRBJ1-2; D is ambiguous. From germline, CDR1 is MNHNY and CDR2 SVGAGI (reference sequence). The CDR3 runs to 11 residues. V shed 6 bases and J shed 8 bases, with 10 bases lying between them. The CDR3 DNA reads TGTGCCAGCAGCCCCCCGGGGGGCTACACCTTC. It specifies CASSPPGGYTF.

The V and J genes are TRBV6-6 and TRBJ2-5; 9 bases are shared with TRBD1. With V trimmed by 7 bases and J by 1 base, 7 bases remained unmatched. The length of the CDR3 is 15 residues. Germline V gene sequence: CDR1 MNHNY, CDR2 SVGAGI (reference sequence). As DNA, the CDR3 is TGTGCCAGCATTCCGGGACAGGGATCCCAAGAGACCCAGTACTTC. Its translation is CASIPGQGSQETQYF.

This clonotype was seen a handful of times. The chain joins TRBV7-2 to TRBJ1-2; D is ambiguous. The V and J ends lost 1 base and 3 bases respectively, with 12 bases between them. This CDR3 is 15 amino acids long. Germline V gives CDR1 SGHTA, CDR2 FQGNSA. The CDR3 region is CASSLVGSGDYGYTF. CDR3 DNA sequence: TGTGCCAGCAGCTTAGTCGGGTCAGGCGACTATGGCTACACCTTC.

The V gene is TRBV12-3 or TRBV12-4, the J gene TRBJ2-3; no clear D gene. Trimming left V 9 bases short and J 2 bases short, with 12 bases between. The CDR3 loop spans 13 amino acids. CDR3 nucleotide sequence: TGTGCCAGTAGTCGGCCCGCCACAGATACGCAGTATTTT. Translating it yields CASSRPATDTQYF.

In this sample, this clonotype turned up many times. DNA of the CDR3: TGTGCCAGCAGTGGACAGGGCACAGATACGCAGTATTTT. Residues: CASSGQGTDTQYF. V gene TRBV6-2 or TRBV6-3 combines with J gene TRBJ2-3; 7 positions match TRBD1. V lost 5 bases, J lost 1 base, and 0 bases stayed unmatched. Germline V gene sequence: CDR1 MNHEY, CDR2 SVGEGT. The CDR3 sequence is 13 residues long.

This clonotype has just a few counts. V gene TRBV6-5 combines with J gene TRBJ2-2, with 9 bases lining up with TRBD1. The germline V gene encodes CDR1 MNHEY and CDR2 SVGAGI. The CDR3 spans 15 residues. The ends lost 6 bases at V and 7 bases at J; junction bases unmatched: 9. CDR3 DNA sequence: TGTGCCAGCAGACGACAGGGGACAGGGCACGGGGAGCTGTTTTTT. This codes for CASRRQGTGHGELFF.

The V gene is TRBV12-3 or TRBV12-4, the J gene TRBJ2-4; D remains ambiguous. The CDR3 extends over 14 amino acids. V lost 6 bases to trimming and J lost 8 bases, with 17 bases between them. This CDR3 reads CASSQTAAVDIQYF. In DNA, the CDR3 is TGTGCCAGCAGCCAAACCGCAGCTGTTGACATTCAGTACTTC.